This is a list of T cell receptor beta chains from one sample in a study of shared T cell receptors in the human thymus. Clones were sequenced by immunoSEQ multiplex PCR, and TCRdb holds only the in-frame ones, with some missing. Seen here are around 65,000 clones, more than 90% observed once, and the top ten hold approximately 0.03%. Sequencing used thymocytes. The source is a human donor. The CDR3 runs from the conserved cysteine through the conserved F or W. A D gene is named only where the DNA matches it firmly. Clone size is stated in some rows and not others, as once, few, many or a class when expanded.

>-|TRBV5-1|-|TRBJ1-1
CASRFKVRGKTFF
TGCGCCAGCAGGTTCAAGGTTAGGGGGAAAACTTTCTTT
>-|TRBV13|-|TRBJ2-1
CASSLVVDSLGSYNEQFF
TGTGCCAGCAGCCTCGTAGTTGACAGTTTGGGATCCTACAATGAGCAGTTCTTC
>-|TRBV14|-|TRBJ1-5
CASSQGGNQPQHF
TGTGCCAGCAGCCAAGGAGGGAATCAGCCCCAGCATTTT
>TRBD2|TRBV27|-|TRBJ2-5
CASSPTSGAYGGKETQYF
TGTGCCAGCAGTCCGACTAGCGGGGCATATGGAGGGAAAGAGACCCAGTACTTC
>-|TRBV15|-|TRBJ2-1
CATSPKTSSYNEQFF
TGTGCCACCAGTCCGAAGACGAGCTCCTACAATGAGCAGTTCTTC
>TRBD1|TRBV23-1|-|TRBJ1-6
CASSQPTGGSSPLHF
TGCGCCAGCAGTCAACCGACAGGGGGCTCGTCACCCCTCCACTTT
>TRBD1|TRBV4-3|-|TRBJ2-2
CASSPIDRDTGELFF
TGCGCCAGCAGCCCGATTGACAGGGACACCGGGGAGCTGTTTTTT
>-|TRBV27|-|TRBJ1-5
CASSLGLGANPNQPQHF
TGTGCCAGCAGTTTAGGGTTGGGGGCGAACCCCAATCAGCCCCAGCATTTT
>-|TRBV7-2|-|TRBJ2-3
CASSSTGRGPSDTQYF
TGTGCCAGCAGCTCGACAGGGAGGGGGCCATCAGATACGCAGTATTTT
>-|TRBV25-1|-|TRBJ1-1
CASSWGHPPTEAFF
TGTGCCAGCAGCTGGGGCCACCCCCCCACTGAAGCTTTCTTT
>-|TRBV10-3|-|TRBJ2-7
CAIGLQGTSYEQYF
TGTGCCATCGGTCTTCAGGGAACCTCCTACGAGCAGTACTTC
>-|TRBV6-6|-|TRBJ1-1
CASRIQGPEAFF
TGTGCCAGCAGGATCCAGGGCCCTGAAGCTTTCTTT
>-|TRBV28|-|TRBJ2-5
CASSLFPGTARVETQYF
TGTGCCAGCAGTTTATTTCCCGGGACGGCCAGGGTGGAGACCCAGTACTTC
>-|TRBV5-5|-|TRBJ1-4
CASRKRGGTNEKLFF
TGTGCCAGCAGAAAGAGAGGGGGAACTAATGAAAAACTGTTTTTT
>-|TRBV7-9|few|TRBJ1-1
CASSLEQLNTEAFF
TGTGCCAGCAGCTTAGAGCAGCTAAACACTGAAGCTTTCTTT
>TRBD1|TRBV15|-|TRBJ1-6
CATSSNRGNSPLHF
TGTGCCACCAGCAGTAACAGGGGAAATTCACCCCTCCACTTT
>TRBD1|TRBV28|-|TRBJ2-7
CASSSQQGKGYF
TGTGCCAGCAGTTCACAACAGGGGAAGGGGTACTTC
>-|TRBV6-9|-|TRBJ2-7
CARQVRVLPIYEQYF
TGTGCCCGACAAGTGAGGGTTTTACCTATCTACGAGCAGTACTTC
>TRBD2|TRBV11-1|-|TRBJ2-1
CASQRGGDLNEQFF
TGTGCCAGCCAGCGGGGGGGCGATCTTAATGAGCAGTTCTTC
>-|TRBV28|-|TRBJ1-1
CASSKQGADTEAFF
TGTGCCAGCAGCAAACAGGGAGCCGACACTGAAGCTTTCTTT
>-|TRBV6-1|-|TRBJ1-1
CASRGPSENTEAFF
TGTGCCAGCCGGGGGCCGAGCGAGAACACTGAAGCTTTCTTT
>-|TRBV15|-|TRBJ2-7
CATSRDVYVIRQNYEQYF
TGTGCCACCAGCAGAGATGTTTATGTTATCCGGCAGAACTACGAGCAGTACTTC
>-|TRBV5-1|-|TRBJ2-3
CASSSPALGLGGSDTQYF
TGCGCCAGCAGCTCCCCCGCACTCGGACTAGGGGGGTCGGATACGCAGTATTTT
>-|TRBV6-5|-|TRBJ1-4
CASSYGGGKKLFF
TGTGCCAGCAGTTATGGGGGCGGGAAAAAACTGTTTTTT
>-|TRBV25-1|-|TRBJ1-3
CASTPFRSSGNTIYF
TGTGCCAGCACTCCTTTCCGATCCTCCGGAAACACCATATATTTT
>TRBD2|TRBV7-3|-|TRBJ2-1
CASSFSGGPYNEQFF
TGTGCCAGCAGCTTTAGCGGGGGGCCCTACAATGAGCAGTTCTTC
>-|TRBV5-6|once|TRBJ2-3
CASSLVTARKERATDTQYF
TGTGCCAGCAGCTTGGTGACAGCCCGTAAGGAGCGAGCAACAGATACGCAGTATTTT
>-|TRBV5-4|-|TRBJ1-4
CASSGGYGEKLFF
TGTGCCAGCAGTGGGGGGTACGGTGAAAAACTGTTTTTT
>TRBD2|TRBV25-1|-|TRBJ2-7
CASGPPGGVSEQYF
TGTGCCAGCGGTCCCCCGGGGGGTGTAAGCGAGCAGTACTTC
>-|TRBV6-6|-|TRBJ2-3
CASSYWRQLGNTQYF
TGTGCCAGCAGTTACTGGAGACAGCTGGGGAATACGCAGTATTTT
>-|TRBV19|-|TRBJ2-2
CASSMRLTNTGELFF
TGTGCCAGTAGTATGAGACTCACGAACACCGGGGAGCTGTTTTTT
>-|TRBV18|-|TRBJ1-2
CASSPFGPYGYTF
TGTGCCAGCTCACCTTTTGGGCCTTATGGCTACACCTTC
>-|TRBV5-1|-|TRBJ2-5
CASSPAQETQYF
TGCGCCAGCAGTCCGGCGCAAGAGACCCAGTACTTC
>-|TRBV28|-|TRBJ1-5
CASVMGNQPQHF
TGTGCCAGCGTGATGGGCAATCAGCCCCAGCATTTT
>TRBD1|TRBV18|once|TRBJ1-5
CASSQTGGRSVDQPQHF
TGTGCCAGCTCCCAGACAGGGGGCCGATCCGTAGATCAGCCCCAGCATTTT
>-|TRBV5-6|-|TRBJ1-3
CASSYGNTIYF
TGTGCCAGCAGTTATGGAAACACCATATATTTT
>-|TRBV18|-|TRBJ1-4
CASSLSDEKLFF
TGTGCCAGCTCCTTATCTGATGAAAAACTGTTTTTT
>TRBD1|TRBV6-1|-|TRBJ2-5
CASSDRGDRGTGETQYF
TGTGCCAGCAGTGATAGAGGGGACAGGGGGACAGGGGAGACCCAGTACTTC
>TRBD2|TRBV18|-|TRBJ2-1
CASSPLQATSGVYEQFF
TGTGCCAGCTCACCACTACAGGCTACTAGCGGGGTATACGAGCAGTTCTTC
>TRBD2|TRBV10-1|-|TRBJ2-7
CATPGRGVEEQYF
TGCGCCACCCCGGGGCGGGGGGTCGAAGAGCAGTACTTC
>-|TRBV14|-|TRBJ1-1
CASSQDLRSEGRTESFF
TGTGCCAGCAGCCAAGATCTACGGAGCGAGGGGAGGACTGAATCTTTCTTT
>-|TRBV6-1|-|TRBJ1-1
CATDLTQGNTEAFF
TGTGCCACCGATTTAACACAGGGGAACACTGAAGCTTTCTTT
>-|TRBV15|-|TRBJ1-3
CATSSIGSGINTIYF
TGTGCCACCAGCAGCATCGGGTCTGGTATAAACACCATATATTTT
>TRBD1|TRBV29-1|-|TRBJ1-2
CSVEEGGQYPLARGF
TGCAGCGTTGAAGAGGGGGGACAGTACCCTCTGGCGAGGGGCTTC
>-|TRBV5-6|-|TRBJ1-2
CASSLAKKRGGDYGYTF
TGTGCCAGCAGCTTGGCCAAGAAGAGAGGGGGAGACTATGGCTACACCTTC
>-|TRBV11-1|-|TRBJ2-5
CASSLTRGSGETQYF
TGTGCCAGCAGCTTAACTAGGGGATCGGGGGAGACCCAGTACTTC
>-|TRBV11-2|-|TRBJ2-7
CASSLARRQDYEQYF
TGTGCCAGCAGCTTAGCCCGGCGACAGGACTACGAGCAGTACTTC
>-|TRBV6-5|-|TRBJ1-1
CASSGGVGTEAFF
TGTGCCAGCTCGGGGGGGGTTGGCACTGAAGCTTTCTTT
>TRBD1|TRBV4-1|-|TRBJ1-6
CASSLTGGTYNSPLHF
TGCGCCAGCAGTCTTACAGGGGGGACATATAATTCACCCCTCCACTTT